Below, 26 T cell receptor beta chains from the same sample are listed, as sequenced in a study of CD4 and CD8 cells across lung adenocarcinoma regions. A single record per CDR3 protein comes from TCRdb applying MiXCR to the PCR reads. Of more than 9,000 distinct CDR3 sequences listed, about 47% are singletons. What was sequenced was CD4+ T cells from the margin of a lung tumor. Receptor source: a male donor with lung adenocarcinoma. The CD4 and CD8 labels of this study may be unreliable.

The chain uses TRBV6-1 and TRBJ1-5; 8 nucleotides line up with TRBD1. This CDR3 is built from 16 residues. CDR1 is MNHNS and CDR2 is SASEGT in the germline V gene. Losses at the gene ends were 6 bases for V and 3 bases for J; bases not matched to a gene: 10. DNA for the CDR3: TGTGCCAGCAGACCAACCGGGACAGGCTACAATCAGCCCCAGCATTTT. It is translated as CASRPTGTGYNQPQHF.

This clonotype was seen a handful of times. V gene TRBV30 combines with J gene TRBJ1-1, with 8 positions matching TRBD1. Germline V gene data show CDR1 as GTSNPN and CDR2 as SVGIG (reference sequence). The CDR3 totals 14 residues. V lost 4 bases to trimming and J lost 7 bases; unmatched junction nucleotides: 11. The CDR3 spells CAWTPGQGHFEAFF. CDR3 nucleotides: TGTGCCTGGACTCCTGGACAGGGACATTTTGAAGCTTTCTTT.

The chain's CDR3 is CASRYSGKGSDTQYF. CDR3 coding DNA: TGTGCCAGCAGATATAGCGGGAAGGGGTCAGATACGCAGTATTTT. J is TRBJ2-3 and V is TRBV6-5; 8 bases line up with TRBD2. Trimming removed 6 bases from V and 4 bases from J; junction bases left unmatched: 9. The CDR3 is made up of 15 amino acids. In germline, CDR1 is MNHEY, CDR2 SVGAGI.

This clonotype was observed many times. The J gene is TRBJ2-5, the V gene TRBV24-1, with D possibly TRBD2 on 6 matching bases. V was cut by 7 bases and J by 5 bases, with 13 bases left in between. Germline lookup yields CDR1 KGHDR and CDR2 SFDVKD. The CDR3 loop spans 13 amino acids. The CDR3 region is CATSEEGRETQYF. The CDR3, as DNA: TGTGCCACCAGCGAGGAGGGCCGGGAGACCCAGTACTTC.

Only one count was recorded for this clonotype. This sequence joins TRBV6-1 and TRBJ1-1, with D maybe TRBD1 (5 bases). Germline V lookup: CDR1 MNHNS, CDR2 SASEGT. The CDR3 has 13 amino acids. V lost 0 bases, J lost 9 bases, and 11 bases lay in between. CDR3 sequence: CASSEAWDSQAFF. The CDR3 DNA reads TGTGCCAGCAGTGAAGCTTGGGACTCGCAAGCTTTCTTT.

This clonotype occurred many times. The genes are TRBV4-2 and TRBJ1-6; possible D gene TRBD1, 5 bases. Germline CDR1 LGHNA, CDR2 YNFKEQ. The CDR3 runs 14 residues. The ends were cut back, 4 bases at V and 6 bases at J, with 10 bases in the middle. The CDR3 region is CASSREQVNSPLHF. CDR3 DNA: TGTGCCAGCAGCCGAGAACAGGTTAATTCACCCCTCCACTTT.

The gene calls are TRBV10-3 and TRBJ2-1; D not certain. The J call could be wrong; TRBJ2-5 is a better fit for the DNA end. Germline V gene sequence: CDR1 ENHRY, CDR2 SYGVKD. This CDR3 comprises 13 residues. The CDR3 loop reads CAASKIFQETQYF. CDR3 nucleotide sequence: TGTGCCGCCTCTAAGATCTTCCAAGAGACCCAGTACTTC.

The chain recombines TRBV27 with TRBJ2-3, with D possibly being TRBD1 or TRBD2 (6 bases each). Germline CDR1 MNHEY, CDR2 SMNVEV (reference sequence). The CDR3 is made up of 15 amino acids. V lost 10 bases and J 9 bases, leaving 26 bases between the germline ends. CDR3 DNA: TGTGCCACCTCTGAGCAGGGAGCGAGAGGGGGGACGCAGTATTTT. This gives the protein CATSEQGARGGTQYF.

This clonotype occurred many times. The rearrangement joins TRBV7-2 to TRBJ2-3; no clear D. Germline CDR1 is SGHTA and CDR2 is FQGNSA. The V end lost 5 bases, the J end lost 5 bases, and 11 bases lay between the germline ends. CDR3 length equals 13 residues. The CDR3 DNA sequence: TGTGCCAGCAGCCAAAACCCTAGAGATACGCAGTATTTT. Translating gives CASSQNPRDTQYF.

The gene calls are TRBV5-4 and TRBJ2-1; TRBD2 matches at 14 bases. Germline CDR1 SGHNT, CDR2 YYREEE (reference sequence). The V and J ends lost 3 bases and 13 bases, in that order; junction bases with no gene match: 12. There are 16 residues in the CDR3. For the CDR3, the DNA is TGTGCCAGCAGCTCACCGGGACTAGCGGGGGAAGAGACCCAGTTCTTC. It translates to CASSSPGLAGEETQFF.

The rearrangement joins TRBV6-1 to TRBJ2-3, with D tentatively TRBD2 (5 bases). This CDR3 has 15 residues. Germline CDR1 and CDR2: MNHNS and SASEGT. V was pared by 8 bases and J by 9 bases, with 24 bases between. CDR3: CASVSGSGGQNTQYF. The CDR3 DNA follows: TGTGCCAGCGTCTCGGGGAGCGGAGGCCAAAACACGCAGTATTTT.

This clonotype has only a few counts. The chain uses TRBV6-1 and TRBJ2-5; 10 nucleotides match TRBD2. The end of the DNA is better explained by TRBJ2-7, so the J call may be wrong. Germline V gene sequence: CDR1 MNHNS, CDR2 SASEGT. The CDR3 is made up of 13 amino acids. The CDR3 DNA reads TGTGCCAGCACTAAGCGGGAGGGCTACGAGCAGTACTTC. Its translation: CASTKREGYEQYF.

This clonotype is medium-sized. The V call is TRBV4-1, the J call TRBJ2-1; 11 bases align to TRBD2. Per the germline V gene, CDR1 is MGHRA and CDR2 is YSYEKL. The CDR3 loop spans 15 amino acids. The J segment lost 2 bases and the V segment lost 3 bases, leaving 0 bases of the junction unmatched. In DNA form, the CDR3 reads TGCGCCAGCAGCCATAGCGGGGGGGCCTACAATGAGCAGTTCTTC. It encodes CASSHSGGAYNEQFF.

V gene TRBV15 combines with J gene TRBJ2-6; D not resolved. The germline V gene has CDR1 LNHNV and CDR2 YYDKDF (reference sequence). The CDR3 spans 15 residues. Deletions cut 0 bases from V and 0 bases from J, with 3 bases between. CDR3 DNA: TGTGCCACCAGCAGAGAGGGCTCTGGGGCCAACGTCCTGACTTTC. The encoded protein is CATSREGSGANVLTF.

This clonotype was observed a single time. The rearrangement links TRBV6-1 to TRBJ1-1; TRBD1 is a possible D gene (6 bases). The length of the CDR3 is 13 residues. Germline lookup yields CDR1 MNHNS and CDR2 SASEGT. V was trimmed by 3 bases and J by 5 bases, leaving 10 bases between them. CDR3 coding DNA: TGTGCCAGCAGTGAGTGGGGGCAGACTGAAGCTTTCTTT. It codes for CASSEWGQTEAFF.

In this sample, this clonotype turned up once. The V and J genes are TRBV11-1 and TRBJ2-3; either TRBD1 or TRBD2 may fit D (6 bases each). This CDR3 region has 16 residues. Germline CDR1 reads SGHAT; CDR2 reads FQDESV (reference sequence). The germline V and J ends were trimmed by 8 bases and 2 bases, with 20 bases remaining between them. CDR3 region: CASGFPGEAPTDTQYF. The CDR3 nucleotides are TGTGCCAGCGGATTCCCAGGGGAGGCGCCCACAGATACGCAGTATTTT.

About this clonotype itself: A junction boundary mismatches the germline segment, possibly from a read error. The CDR3 reads CASSEGGGGDDQETQYF. The CDR3 nucleotides read TGTGCCAGCAGTGAGGGGGGCGGGGGGGATGACCAAGAGACGCAGTACTTC. The chain combines TRBV25-1 with TRBJ2-5, with TRBD2 matching 9 bases. The CDR3 spans 17 residues. CDR1 MGHDK and CDR2 SYGVNS come from the germline V gene.

The chain employs TRBV10-2 and TRBJ2-7; no clear D. The DNA matches TRBJ2-5 better at its end, which makes the J call doubtful. CDR3 length equals 13 residues. CDR1 is WSHSY and CDR2 is SAAADI in the germline V gene. Written as DNA, the CDR3 is TGCGCCAGCAGTCTTTTGGTGGAAGAGACCCAGTACTTC. This translates into CASSLLVEETQYF.

This chain joins TRBV6-1 and TRBJ1-1; 7 bases line up with TRBD1. V lost 6 bases to trimming and J lost 0 bases; unmatched junction nucleotides: 4. This CDR3 region has 14 residues. Germline V CDR1 and CDR2: MNHNS, SASEGT. The CDR3, as DNA: TGTGCCAGCAGGGGGACAGCCTTGAACACTGAAGCTTTCTTT. Its protein is CASRGTALNTEAFF.

The genes are TRBV6-1 and TRBJ2-3; 12 bases are shared with TRBD2. V shed 5 bases, J shed 1 base, and the junction held 7 bases outside the gene matches. This CDR3 region has 17 residues. Per the germline V gene, CDR1 is MNHNS and CDR2 is SASEGT. The CDR3 sequence is CASSKGLAGSGTDTQYF. The CDR3 DNA sequence: TGTGCCAGCAGTAAGGGACTAGCGGGTTCTGGCACAGATACGCAGTATTTT.

In its sample, this clonotype was seen many times. The chain employs TRBV7-2 and TRBJ1-1; D gene uncertain. The CDR3 is made up of 13 amino acids. The V gene's germline CDR1 is SGHTA and CDR2 FQGNSA. Trimming took 6 bases from V and 7 from J, leaving 15 bases between them. The CDR3 nucleotides read TGTGCCAGCAGTGTCTACAGTACACTTGAAGCTTTCTTT. This encodes CASSVYSTLEAFF. Looking up the rest from reference TRBV7-2 and TRBJ1-1 gives the full variable domain: GAGVSQSPSNKVTEKGKDVELRCDPISGHTALYWYRQSLGQGLEFLIYFQGNSAPDKSGLPSDRFSAERTGGSVSTLTIQRTQQEDSAVYLCASSVYSTLEAFFGQGTRLTVV.

This rearrangement joins TRBV6-1 to TRBJ2-3; the match to TRBD1 covers 8 bases. Germline V gene sequence: CDR1 MNHNS, CDR2 SASEGT. V lost 6 bases, J lost 0 bases, and 5 bases stayed unmatched. This CDR3 comprises 15 residues. The CDR3 loop is CASRRGQGSTDTQYF. The CDR3 bases are TGTGCCAGCAGGCGCGGACAGGGAAGCACAGATACGCAGTATTTT.

The count of this clonotype is one. V usage is TRBV6-5 and J usage is TRBJ2-1; 8 nucleotides line up with TRBD1. The CDR3 length is 13 residues. Losses at the gene ends were 4 bases for V and 10 bases for J; bases not matched to a gene: 6. Germline-derived CDR1 and CDR2 are MNHEY and SVGAGI. Here the CDR3 DNA reads TGTGCCAGCAGTTCGACAGGGGAGACCGAGCAGTTCTTC. Translated: CASSSTGETEQFF.

This chain uses TRBV10-2 with TRBJ2-5; D possibly corresponds to TRBD2 (5 bases). In germline, CDR1 is WSHSY, CDR2 SAAADI. The germline V and J ends were trimmed by 2 bases and 5 bases, with 12 bases remaining between them. This CDR3 spans 14 amino acids. DNA of the CDR3: TGCGCCAGCAGTGAGCCCGGACTGGTGGAGACCCAGTACTTC. It encodes CASSEPGLVETQYF.

In the case of this clonotype: Germline is not matched at one junction end, which may reflect a read error. The chain recombines TRBV25-1 with TRBJ2-5; D is tentatively TRBD1 or TRBD2 (7 bases each). This CDR3 contains 17 residues. CDR1 and CDR2 from the germline V gene are MGHDK and SYGVNS. The CDR3 sequence is CASSEGGGGGGTETQYF. As DNA, the CDR3 is TGTGCCAGCAGTGAGGGGGGAGGGGGCGGTGGCACAGAGACGCAGTACTTC. The whole variable domain, remainder taken from reference TRBV25-1 and TRBJ2-5, is EADIYQTPRYLVIGTGKKITLECSQTMGHDKMYWYQQDPGMELHLIHYSYGVNSTEKGDLSSESTVSRIRTEHFPLTLESARPSHTSQYLCASSEGGGGGGTETQYFGPGTRLLVL.

This clonotype was seen only a few times. The V gene is TRBV27, the J gene TRBJ2-5; D perhaps matches TRBD2 (5 bases). The CDR3 has 15 amino acids. V lost 6 bases, J lost 4 bases, and 18 bases lay in between. Germline assignment: CDR1 MNHEY and CDR2 SMNVEV (reference sequence). The CDR3, as DNA: TGTGCCAGCAGGCCAACTAGGGCAACCGGAGAGACCCAGTACTTC. Protein sequence: CASRPTRATGETQYF.